This T cell receptor (beta chain) was captured in a study of T cell responses to AZD1222 COVID-19 vaccine. Study-wide results and limits: An increase in Spike-specific TCR breadth and depth was observed after two AZD1222 doses.

Per germline, CDR1 SGHRS and CDR2 YFSETQ. The length of the CDR3 is 16 residues. The ends lost 4 bases at V and 2 bases at J; junction bases unmatched: 6. Comments on this clone: Its matching antigen is unknown.

Assay used: immunoSEQ multiplex PCR; TCRdb lists only in-frame clones, some missing. The sample includes 140,000 to 150,000 clones, roughly 89% of them seen just once. The sequence was obtained from an adult in good health. This material consisted of peripheral blood, taken on day 0 of AZD1222 vaccination. The chain recombines TRBV5-1 with TRBJ2-1; 10 nucleotides align to TRBD2. The CDR3 reads CASSPGLAGAYNEQFF. CDR3 sequence (DNA): TGCGCCAGCAGCCCTGGGCTAGCGGGAGCCTACAATGAGCAGTTCTTC.